Listed below are T cell receptor beta chains from one sample, sequenced in a study of tumor-infiltrating lymphocytes in primary liver carcinoma. One entry per CDR3 protein, called by TCRdb with MiXCR from the multiplex PCR reads. The table records about 99,000 distinct CDR3 sequences, more than 60% of them present only once. The sequencing input was liver tumor tissue from sampling region 5. The receptors here all came from a woman aged 60-75 years with primary liver carcinoma and hepatitis B virus infection. CDR3s leave out the opening cysteine and the closing phenylalanine or tryptophan. Each record gives: V gene, CDR3 protein.

>TRBV6-1
ASSEFRENQPQH
>TRBV2
ASTLSSASYNEQF
>TRBV5-4
ASSLGGAPSGYEQY
>TRBV2
ASGTGTGGTGDLF
>TRBV7-2
VSSPTLRDQETQY
>TRBV18
ASSPRAGAAQETQY
>TRBV11-2
ARSPRTGTQETQY
>TRBV11-3
GSSLGMLAGNTGELF
>TRBV10-3
AISELQQSYEQY
>TRBV4-2
AGSQDLGTSYEQY
>TRBV4-2
ASSQAGGVYEQY
>TRBV11-2
VSRPAAKSSYNKQF
>TRBV11-3
VGSLSFRPLRTDTQY
>TRBV10-3
AIRPARGDTQY
>TRBV20-1
IAFRDLNTEAF
>TRBV7-9
VSSLPGIADTQY
>TRBV28
ASIWGRGYNSPLH
>TRBV2
ASSEALTAGELF
>TRBV5-6
ASSLIAGKGDTQY
>TRBV19
ASSIAGINTGELF
>TRBV12-3/TRBV12-4
ASRFSPQISNQPQH
>TRBV11-2
ASCLAPLQTQY
>TRBV10-1
ASSGDSNTEAF
>TRBV6-1
ASSAVYSYEQY
>TRBV12-3/TRBV12-4
ASRGGRGRQDTEAF
>TRBV28
ACNNGQGYNEQF
>TRBV5-1
ASSLDRAAYGYT
>TRBV6-1
ANYLWLRSRYEQY
>TRBV4-2
ASSQDPRGRDEQY
>TRBV6-1
ASSEGSEHYGYS
>TRBV28
ASRKGQNQPQD
>TRBV11-2
ASSLDPTGVNEQF
>TRBV20-1
SLVSGRGTDTQY
>TRBV11-3
ANSLDSVGEQF
>TRBV29-1
SMGQGGSYEQY
>TRBV29-1
SAERGGKTGELC
>TRBV11-2
ASSGGQGLARLYNEQY
>TRBV4-1
ASSPRTWDSNQPRH
>TRBV5-4
ASSREGTQY
>TRBV10-2
ATEGLVGFFRANILT